This T cell receptor beta chain was profiled in a study of identical twins. Each cDNA held unique molecular identifiers, and template switching gave it a universal primer site. In TCRdb, the 5' RACE reads were re-called with MiXCR into one record per CDR3 protein. The sample has just under 650,000 distinct CDR3 sequences, roughly 6.6% seen once. Each donor was a healthy Caucasian. The CDR3 has 15 residues. Germline CDR1 is SNHLY and CDR2 is FYNNEI. Trimming stripped 3 bases from V and 0 bases from J, with 9 bases between. The data also belong to a second study, concerning yellow fever vaccine responses in identical twins. That source reports: Twins reportedly appeared to share part of their vaccine T cell response while keeping part individual.

The chain employs TRBV2 and TRBJ2-1; no firm D call. Sequencing used PBMCs. This receptor was obtained from a woman in her late teens or twenties in good health. In DNA, the CDR3 is TGTGCCAGCAGTGAGACGCAAACCTCCTACAATGAGCAGTTCTTC. Protein product: CASSETQTSYNEQFF.